What follows is one T cell receptor (beta chain) and its context. What antigen it recognizes has not been identified. Base-call qualities are not available, and no considerably larger clone is one nucleotide away. Sorted unstimulated T cells and proliferating T cells recovered from mixed lymphocyte reactions were subjected to TCRbeta CDR3 sequencing. Fresh whole blood from some eleven HLA-typed healthy donors was used to isolate PBMCs. The sample originates from a study of siplizumab effects on memory and regulatory T cells (dated by TCRdb to the late 2010s). For context, the study as a whole: The study examined how the anti-CD2 antibody siplizumab affects alloreactive T-cell subsets in allogeneic mixed lymphocyte reactions built from human PBMCs. The paper as a whole reports these results and caveats: Unstimulated naive T cells appeared more diverse than memory T cells, and naive cells seemed to contribute substantially to the alloresponse. Whether proliferating Tregs from siplizumab cultures were suppressive was not functionally confirmed. The cumulative frequency of alloreactive sequences traceable to unstimulated CD4+ memory T cells was significantly reduced by siplizumab. Among mappable alloreactive CD4+ clones, an average Treg-derived fraction of roughly 69% was observed with siplizumab, compared with roughly 27% in control reactions. About 80-96% of proliferating CD4+ or CD8+ clones could not be given a naive or memory phenotype. Sequences below about 10^-5 frequency were poorly captured, so only a minor fraction of alloreactive clones could be mapped to unstimulated subsets.

Libraries were prepared through the immunoSEQ multiplex PCR assay. The deep sequencing platform assayed around 94,000 TCR templates per sample. Genomic DNA extracted from sorted T cells was used for TCRbeta CDR3 sequencing. The published analysis was carried out like this. The R programming language was used for the clonal analysis of the TCRbeta CDR3 data. Alloreactive CD4+ and CD8+ clones were defined by comparing unstimulated samples with post-reaction CFSE-low samples. Regulatory or non-regulatory origin was assigned to alloreactive CD4+ clones by matching of sequences to sorted unstimulated Treg and non-Treg repertoires. TCRdb re-hosts the immuneACCESS table, in-frame sequences only. Its copies lack some clones; in the studies checked, an unresolved V gene accounts for under half of them, and the cause for the rest is not known. The DNA gave D and trimming, while V, J and clone size come from that table. The sample yields 90,000 to 140,000 clones; about 92% were counted once. Of the sample, around 0.32% is held by the ten largest clones.

The sequence was obtained from a human donor in good health. The sequenced material came from CD4+ T cells sorted from blood.

DNA sequence: TGTGCCAGCAGCCGACTTAGCGGGTCGGCCTACAATGAGCAGTTCTTC. The translation is CASSRLSGSAYNEQFF. The chain is made from TRBV7-2 and TRBJ2-1; 7 bases in the middle match TRBD2. The CDR3 runs 16 residues from the cysteine to the phenylalanine. Only the CDR3 portion is preserved as DNA: 48 bases, with reading frame beginning at the first base. In the germline V gene, CDR1 corresponds to SGHTA and CDR2 to FQGNSA. V lost 5 bases and J lost 2 bases, and the count of bases not matched to a germline gene is 9.